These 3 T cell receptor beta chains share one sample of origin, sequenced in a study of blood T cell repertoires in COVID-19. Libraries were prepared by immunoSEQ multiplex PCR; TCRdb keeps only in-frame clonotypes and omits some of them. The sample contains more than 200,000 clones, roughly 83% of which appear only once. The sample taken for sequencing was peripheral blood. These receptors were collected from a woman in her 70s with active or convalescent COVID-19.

The CDR3 spells CASQQGAHTEAFF. CDR3 nucleotides: TGTGCCAGCCAACAGGGGGCTCACACTGAAGCTTTCTTT. J is TRBJ1-1 and V is TRBV27; 9 bases are shared with TRBD1. The CDR3 loop spans 13 amino acids. J was trimmed by 3 bases and V by 8 bases; bases with no gene match: 4. The germline V gene has CDR1 MNHEY and CDR2 SMNVEV (reference sequence).

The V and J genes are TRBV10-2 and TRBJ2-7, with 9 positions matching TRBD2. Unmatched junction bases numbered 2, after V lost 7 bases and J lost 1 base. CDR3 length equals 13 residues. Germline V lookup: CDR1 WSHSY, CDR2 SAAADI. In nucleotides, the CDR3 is TGCGCCAGCATGCGGGGGGGGTCCTACGAGCAGTACTTC. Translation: CASMRGGSYEQYF.

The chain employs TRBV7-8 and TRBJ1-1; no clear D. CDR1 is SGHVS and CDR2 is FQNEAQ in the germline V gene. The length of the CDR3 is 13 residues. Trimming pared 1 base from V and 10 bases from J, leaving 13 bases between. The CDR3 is CASSLVSERGAFF. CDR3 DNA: TGTGCCAGCAGCTTAGTCAGCGAGCGTGGAGCTTTCTTT.